This is a list of T cell receptor beta chains from one sample in a study of CD8+CD57+ T cells in acquired aplastic anemia. TCRdb analysed the reads with MiXCR anew, one entry per CDR3 protein. The sample includes 310,000 or so distinct CDR3 sequences, under 65% of them seen just once. Input material: sorted CD4+, CD8+, or CD8+CD57+ T cells (not recorded which) from PBMCs. The source of these receptors is a human donor with aplastic anemia. Each CDR3 is given with its conserved first and last residue. Fields, in order: clone size, J gene, V gene, D gene, CDR3 protein, CDR3 DNA. D genes are given only for firm matches. Clone size is not always given. Where it is, it says once, few, many or a class for expanded clones.

.,TRBJ2-7,TRBV2,.,CASRDQYEQYF,TGTGCCAGCAGGGACCAGTACGAGCAGTACTTC
.,TRBJ2-1,TRBV4-2,.,CASSPQYSLAHGNEQFF,TGTGCCAGCAGCCCTCAATACTCACTAGCCCATGGCAATGAGCAGTTCTTC
many,TRBJ2-5,TRBV4-1,TRBD2,CASSQEGRGGRETQYF,TGCGCCAGCAGCCAAGAGGGGCGGGGGGGGCGGGAGACCCAGTACTTC
many,TRBJ2-1,TRBV5-4,.,CASSFVGGGYNEQFF,TGTGCCAGCAGCTTTGTTGGTGGGGGCTACAATGAGCAGTTCTTC
.,TRBJ2-3,TRBV15,TRBD2,CATGGRGGTDTQYF,TGTGCCACCGGCGGGAGAGGCGGCACAGATACGCAGTATTTT
many,TRBJ1-1,TRBV3-1,.,CASSQDRTLNTEAFF,TGTGCCAGCAGCCAAGACAGAACCTTGAACACTGAAGCTTTCTTT
few,TRBJ2-5,TRBV20-1,.,CSASRTMKETQYF,TGCAGTGCCTCCCGGACTATGAAAGAGACCCAGTACTTC
many,TRBJ2-5,TRBV7-6,.,CASSLNRQPGVQETQYF,TGTGCCAGCAGCCTGAATCGACAGCCAGGGGTCCAAGAGACCCAGTACTTC
.,TRBJ1-4,TRBV20-1,.,CSAGAPANEKLFF,TGCAGTGCCGGAGCCCCTGCTAATGAAAAACTGTTTTTT
.,TRBJ1-1,TRBV18,.,CASSPTGQLNTEAFF,TGTGCCAGCTCACCCACTGGACAGTTGAACACTGAAGCTTTCTTT
once,TRBJ2-7,TRBV11-2,TRBD1,CASSLEVGGPYEQYF,TGTGCCAGCAGCTTAGAGGTAGGGGGCCCCTACGAGCAGTACTTC
.,TRBJ2-1,TRBV7-8,TRBD2,CASSLRTSGSRDEQFF,TGTGCCAGCAGCCTCCGGACTAGCGGGAGTCGGGATGAGCAGTTCTTC
.,TRBJ1-1,TRBV19,TRBD1,CASSRGTATETFF,TGTGCCAGTAGTAGGGGGACAGCCACTGAAACTTTCTTT
many,TRBJ2-3,TRBV5-1,.,CASSPDHTSTDTQYF,TGCGCCAGCAGCCCGGACCACACAAGCACAGATACGCAGTATTTT
many,TRBJ2-2,TRBV7-8,TRBD1,CASSMGQGYTGELFF,TGTGCCAGCAGCATGGGACAGGGTTACACCGGGGAGCTGTTTTTT
few,TRBJ2-1,TRBV7-8,TRBD2,CASSLGSGSLIYNEQFF,TGTGCCAGCAGCTTAGGTAGCGGGAGTTTGATCTACAATGAGCAGTTCTTC
many,TRBJ2-3,TRBV24-1,.,CATSDGHTDTQYF,TGTGCCACCAGTGATGGCCACACAGATACGCAGTATTTT
.,TRBJ2-7,TRBV24-1,.,CATSEGGLGNYEQYF,TGTGCCACCAGTGAGGGGGGACTGGGGAACTACGAGCAGTACTTC
once,TRBJ2-1,TRBV3-1,TRBD2,CASSQDLRAGQFF,TGTGCCAGCAGCCAAGATTTAAGAGCGGGACAGTTCTTC
few,TRBJ1-4,TRBV7-3,.,CASSSTGGEKLFF,TGTGCCAGCAGCTCGACCGGAGGGGAAAAACTGTTTTTT
.,TRBJ1-1,TRBV10-3,.,CAISAPGRVGTEAFF,TGTGCCATCAGTGCCCCTGGCAGGGTGGGCACTGAAGCTTTCTTT
.,TRBJ1-2,TRBV12-3/TRBV12-4,TRBD1,CASSPTGGNYGYTF,TGTGCCAGCAGTCCCACAGGGGGCAACTATGGCTACACCTTC
few,TRBJ2-7,TRBV12-3/TRBV12-4,.,CASSEGHFSSYEQYF,TGTGCCAGCAGTGAAGGTCACTTCAGCTCCTACGAGCAGTACTTC
.,TRBJ2-1,TRBV20-1,.,CSARGGHNEQFF,TGCAGTGCTAGGGGGGGCCACAATGAGCAGTTCTTC
few,TRBJ2-5,TRBV7-9,TRBD2,CASSPRGDF,TGTGCCAGCAGCCCCCGGGGGGACTTC
.,TRBJ1-2,TRBV19,TRBD1,CATTTGEGYGYTF,TGTGCCACTACGACAGGGGAGGGCTATGGCTACACCTTC
.,TRBJ1-1,TRBV5-1,.,CASRPGVFGTEAFF,TGCGCCAGCAGGCCCGGGGTCTTCGGCACTGAAGCTTTCTTT
.,TRBJ1-6,TRBV7-3,TRBD1,CASSQGTDYNSPLHF,TGTGCCAGCAGCCAGGGGACAGACTATAATTCACCCCTCCACTTT
.,TRBJ2-3,TRBV7-6,.,CASSFGPDTQYF,TGTGCCAGCAGCTTCGGTCCAGATACGCAGTATTTT
many,TRBJ2-2,TRBV7-9,TRBD1,CASSDGQGRDTGELFF,TGTGCCAGCAGCGATGGACAGGGACGCGACACCGGGGAGCTGTTTTTT
.,TRBJ2-7,TRBV27,.,CASSPHSYEQYF,TGTGCCAGCAGTCCCCACTCCTACGAGCAGTACTTC
.,TRBJ1-6,TRBV25-1,.,CASSGQGQYNSPPHF,TGTGCCAGCAGTGGTCAGGGGCAGTATAATTCACCCCCCCACTTT
many,TRBJ1-4,TRBV6-1,.,CASSVRAGDNEKLFF,TGTGCCAGCAGTGTACGGGCAGGCGATAATGAAAAACTGTTTTTT